These 5 T cell receptor beta chains originate from one sample sequenced in a study of cytomegalovirus exposure and HLA in healthy donors. The PCR employed 60 Vbeta primers together with 13 Jbeta primers. This table comes from immunoSEQ multiplex PCR, and its TCRdb copy is limited to in-frame clones, with some not included. Among 100,000 to 150,000 clones, 65% to 80% were seen once, and the ten largest hold 2.7%. Source material: PBMCs. All receptors come from a middle-aged woman in good health and CMV-seropositive.

The chain uses TRBV10-3 and TRBJ1-1, with D tentatively TRBD1 (6 bases). The CDR3 spans 16 residues. Germline V gene lookup returns CDR1 ENHRY and CDR2 SYGVKD. Trimming removed 6 bases from V and 1 base from J, with 18 bases in between. CDR3 nucleotides: TGTGCCATCAGAGCCGGGACAAACGTGGCGAACACTGAAGCTTTCTTT. Its translation is CAIRAGTNVANTEAFF.

The rearrangement joins TRBV5-1 to TRBJ1-6, with D maybe TRBD1 (6 bases). Germline values: CDR1 SGHRS, CDR2 YFSETQ. The CDR3 consists of 15 residues. V lost 0 bases and J 10 bases, leaving 14 bases between the germline ends. The CDR3 loop is CASSLVGGAYSPLHF. CDR3 in DNA: TGCGCCAGCAGCTTGGTCGGGGGGGCATACTCACCCCTCCACTTT.

The chain links TRBV9 to TRBJ2-3; maybe TRBD2 (5 bases). CDR3 length: 15 residues. Trimming took 0 bases from V and 0 from J, leaving 8 bases between them. Germline V gene sequence: CDR1 SGDLS, CDR2 YYNGEE. The CDR3 coding sequence is TGTGCCAGCAGCGTAGACAGCGGAAGCACAGATACGCAGTATTTT. It codes for CASSVDSGSTDTQYF.

The CDR3 is CAWRADRGPSYEQYF. The CDR3 DNA reads TGTGCCTGGAGGGCGGACAGGGGCCCTTCCTACGAGCAGTACTTC. The chain carries TRBV30 and TRBJ2-7, with 9 bases identical to TRBD1. Trimming at V came to 3 bases and at J to 1 base, leaving 7 bases not matched to a gene. CDR3 size: 15 residues. Germline CDR1 and CDR2: GTSNPN and SVGIG (reference sequence).

The chain is built from TRBV18 and TRBJ1-2, with D perhaps TRBD1 (5 bases). Germline V gene sequence: CDR1 KGHSH, CDR2 LQKENI. The V end lost 3 bases, the J end lost 5 bases, and 10 bases lay between the germline ends. The CDR3 is made up of 13 amino acids. The CDR3 is CASSPGGVYGYTF. The CDR3 coding sequence is TGTGCCAGCTCACCTGGAGGGGTTTATGGCTACACCTTC. Full variable domain (remainder filled in from reference TRBV18 and TRBJ1-2): NAGVMQNPRHLVRRRGQEARLRCSPMKGHSHVYWYRQLPEEGLKFMVYLQKENIIDESGMPKERFSAEFPKEGPSILRIQQVVRGDSAAYFCASSPGGVYGYTFGSGTRLTVV.